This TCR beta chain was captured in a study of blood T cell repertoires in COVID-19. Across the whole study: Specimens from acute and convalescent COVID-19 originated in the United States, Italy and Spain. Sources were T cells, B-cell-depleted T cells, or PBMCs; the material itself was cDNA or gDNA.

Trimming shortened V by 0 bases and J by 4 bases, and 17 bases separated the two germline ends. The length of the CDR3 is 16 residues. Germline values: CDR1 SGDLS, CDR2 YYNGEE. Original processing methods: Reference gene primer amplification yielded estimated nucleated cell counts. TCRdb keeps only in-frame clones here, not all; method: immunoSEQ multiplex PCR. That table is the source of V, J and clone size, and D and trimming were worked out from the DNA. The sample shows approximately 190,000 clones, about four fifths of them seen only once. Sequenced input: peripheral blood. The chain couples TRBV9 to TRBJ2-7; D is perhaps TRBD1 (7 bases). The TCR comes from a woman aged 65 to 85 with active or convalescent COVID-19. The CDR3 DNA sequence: TGTGCCAGCAGCGTAGCCGGGGCAGGGGGGTTTTACGAGCAGTACTTC. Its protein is CASSVAGAGGFYEQYF.